Listed here are 28 T cell receptor beta chains from one sample, sequenced in a study of shared clonotypes between healthy human individuals. The naive CD8 fraction comprised CD45RO-negative cells positively selected for CCR7 and excluded terminally differentiated effector memory CD45RA+ cells. Sequenced by immunoSEQ multiplex PCR; TCRdb stores in-frame clones only, minus some. The sample consists of around 1.9 million clones, around 93% of them appearing once. The sequenced material came from naive CD8+ T cells from PBMCs. The receptors were gathered from a man aged 18 to 30 in good health. Some clones in this sample may be carry-over from other donors' samples.

The chain has TRBV9 and TRBJ2-1; 13 bases line up with TRBD2. V dropped 1 base and J dropped 7; count of bases not matched to a gene: 8. The CDR3 has 17 amino acids. Germline V CDR1 and CDR2: SGDLS, YYNGEE. The CDR3 protein is CASSVHRTSGSSNEQFF. The CDR3 region has the DNA TGTGCCAGCAGCGTACATCGGACTAGCGGGAGTAGTAATGAGCAGTTCTTC.

This sequence joins TRBV7-9 and TRBJ1-2, with D hard to call. The CDR3 covers 15 residues. The V and J ends lost 1 base and 0 bases respectively, with 9 bases between them. The germline V gene has CDR1 SEHNR and CDR2 FQNEAQ (reference sequence). CDR3 amino acids: CASSLVSGANYGYTF. CDR3 sequence (DNA): TGTGCCAGCAGCTTAGTATCCGGAGCTAACTATGGCTACACCTTC.

The chain is built from TRBV7-9 and TRBJ2-2; 8 bases align to TRBD2. The J segment lost 5 bases and the V segment lost 2 bases, leaving 10 bases of the junction unmatched. CDR1 and CDR2 (germline): SEHNR, FQNEAQ (reference sequence). The CDR3 is made up of 17 amino acids. Here the CDR3 DNA reads TGTGCCAGCAGCTTATCCAAGCGGGAGATGGTGACCGGGGAGCTGTTTTTT. It yields the protein CASSLSKREMVTGELFF. Using reference TRBV7-9 and TRBJ2-2 for the parts outside the CDR3, the full variable domain is DTGVSQNPRHKITKRGQNVTFRCDPISEHNRLYWYRQTLGQGPEFLTYFQNEAQLEKSRLLSDRFSAERPKGSFSTLEIQRTEQGDSAMYLCASSLSKREMVTGELFFGEGSRLTVL.

The chain has TRBV15 and TRBJ2-7, with 7 positions matching TRBD2. CDR3 length: 14 amino acids. V shed 3 bases, J shed 2 bases, and the junction held 4 bases outside the gene matches. Per the germline V gene, CDR1 is LNHNV and CDR2 is YYDKDF (reference sequence). The CDR3 sequence is CATSRGGTPYEQYF. For the CDR3, the DNA is TGTGCCACCAGCAGGGGAGGGACCCCCTACGAGCAGTACTTC.

The chain is built from TRBV5-4 and TRBJ2-4; a weak D match, TRBD1 (5 bases). The V gene lost 2 bases and the J gene lost 9 bases, with 9 bases spanning the gap. This CDR3 contains 12 residues. CDR1 is SGHNT and CDR2 is YYREEE in the germline V gene (reference sequence). The CDR3 coding sequence is TGTGCCAGCAGCTTCGACAGAAGCATTCAGTACTTC. Translation gives CASSFDRSIQYF. Variable domain in full (rest from reference TRBV5-4 and TRBJ2-4): ETGVTQSPTHLIKTRGQQVTLRCSSQSGHNTVSWYQQALGQGPQFIFQYYREEENGRGNFPPRFSGLQFPNYSSELNVNALELDDSALYLCASSFDRSIQYFGAGTRLSVL.

The CDR3, as DNA: TGCGCCAGCAGCTTGAGTCCGGATGGGGTTTATGGCTACACCTTC. The encoded protein is CASSLSPDGVYGYTF. This rearrangement joins TRBV5-1 to TRBJ1-2, with no clear D. The CDR3 extends over 15 amino acids. Germline V gene sequence: CDR1 SGHRS, CDR2 YFSETQ. V was shortened by 1 base and J by 5 bases, with 15 bases between the two germline ends.

V is TRBV30 and J is TRBJ2-7, with TRBD1 as a possible D gene (6 bases). Per germline, CDR1 GTSNPN and CDR2 SVGIG (reference sequence). This CDR3 contains 14 residues. V was cut by 3 bases and J by 4 bases, with 16 bases left in between. CDR3 bases: TGTGCCTGGAGCCCCCCAAAACAGGGATACGAGCAGTACTTC. Translated, it gives CAWSPPKQGYEQYF.

This chain connects TRBV29-1 to TRBJ2-5, with D unclear. The germline CDR1 and CDR2 sequences are SQVTM and ANQGSEA. The CDR3 is 11 amino acids. With 7 bases removed from V and 5 bases from J, the gap between germline ends came to 11 bases. The CDR3 loop is CSAPAWETQYF. CDR3 DNA sequence: TGCAGCGCTCCCGCGTGGGAGACCCAGTACTTC. Together with reference TRBV29-1 and TRBJ2-5, the CDR3 gives the full variable domain: SAVISQKPSRDICQRGTSLTIQCQVDSQVTMMFWYRQQPGQSLTLIATANQGSEATYESGFVIDKFPISRPNLTFSTLTVSNMSPEDSSIYLCSAPAWETQYFGPGTRLLVL.

In nucleotides, the CDR3 is TGTGCCAGCAGCCCCACCCGGGACAGGGATCAGTACTTC. It encodes CASSPTRDRDQYF. The rearrangement joins TRBV7-9 to TRBJ2-7, with 9 bases fitting TRBD1. The germline V gene encodes CDR1 SEHNR and CDR2 FQNEAQ (reference sequence). The CDR3 runs to 13 residues. V was pared by 5 bases and J by 10 bases, with 9 bases of the junction left unmatched.

A single count supports this clone. Other DNA sequences in the sample encode the same CDR3. The rearrangement links TRBV19 to TRBJ2-7; D is uncertain. Looked up from germline, CDR1 is LNHDA and CDR2 is SQIVND (reference sequence). V lost 1 base, J lost 7 bases, and 8 bases lay in between. The CDR3 extends over 12 amino acids. In DNA, the CDR3 is TGTGCCAGTAGTATAGGTGGCGGTGAGCAGTACTTC. It translates to CASSIGGGEQYF.

The rearrangement joins TRBV13 to TRBJ2-7; 9 bases agree with TRBD1. CDR3 size: 17 residues. The V segment lost 0 bases and the J segment 0 bases; nucleotides outside the gene matches: 6. CDR1 and CDR2 (germline): PRHDT, FYEKMQ (reference sequence). The CDR3 nucleotides are TGTGCCAGCAGCTTAGGGCCCGGGACAGGGATCTCCTACGAGCAGTACTTC. This sequence encodes CASSLGPGTGISYEQYF.

V and J are TRBV4-1 and TRBJ2-1; 8 bases line up with TRBD2. Per germline, CDR1 MGHRA and CDR2 YSYEKL. J lost 4 bases, V lost 2 bases, and 7 bases had no gene match. The CDR3 covers 16 residues. The CDR3 DNA reads TGCGCCAGCAGCCAAACCAGGTTAGCGGGGTACAATGAGCAGTTCTTC. Encoded protein: CASSQTRLAGYNEQFF.

Concerning this clone: This specimen includes other DNA sequences encoding the same CDR3. The V gene is TRBV20-1, the J gene TRBJ1-2; D is uncertain. Per the germline V gene, CDR1 is DFQATT and CDR2 is SNEGSKA (reference sequence). This CDR3 has 10 residues. The V gene lost 7 bases and the J gene lost 3 bases, with 6 bases spanning the gap. The CDR3 DNA reads TGCAGTGTCCGGGACTATGGCTACACCTTC. Encoded protein: CSVRDYGYTF.

The rearrangement links TRBV11-2 to TRBJ1-1, with 7 bases aligning to TRBD1. Germline-derived CDR1 and CDR2 are SGHAT and FQNNGV. This CDR3 has 16 residues. The junction had 15 bases not matched to a gene; V was cut back by 5 bases and J by 6 bases. CDR3 amino acids: CASSKIWDSLSPEAFF. The DNA of the CDR3 is TGTGCCAGCAGCAAAATATGGGACAGTTTATCCCCTGAAGCTTTCTTT.

This chain joins TRBV7-9 and TRBJ2-7, with D unclear. V was trimmed by 5 bases and J by 0 bases, leaving 14 bases between them. The CDR3 consists of 15 residues. CDR1 SEHNR and CDR2 FQNEAQ come from the germline V gene (reference sequence). CDR3 region: CASSVGSDLSYEQYF. The CDR3 DNA sequence: TGTGCCAGCAGCGTTGGGTCCGACCTCTCCTACGAGCAGTACTTC.

The chain uses TRBV28 and TRBJ1-2; D is unresolved. V lost 7 bases to trimming and J lost 2 bases, with 17 bases between them. The length of the CDR3 is 15 residues. Germline loops: CDR1 MDHEN, CDR2 SYDVKM. CDR3 in amino acids: CASTPHTQTNYGYTF. CDR3 DNA sequence: TGTGCCAGCACCCCGCATACACAAACCAACTATGGCTACACCTTC.

This clone has just one count. V is TRBV28 and J is TRBJ2-7; D call uncertain. The CDR3 is 12 residues long. Between the trimmed V and J ends, which lost 8 bases and 2 bases, there was a span of 10 bases. Looked up from germline, CDR1 is MDHEN and CDR2 is SYDVKM. The CDR3 DNA is TGTGCCAGCGGTAGTCCTGCCTACGAGCAGTACTTC. As protein: CASGSPAYEQYF.

This chain joins TRBV9 and TRBJ2-3; TRBD2 agrees at 10 bases. The CDR3 extends over 17 amino acids. Germline CDR1 SGDLS, CDR2 YYNGEE. Unmatched junction bases numbered 6, after V lost 0 bases and J lost 2 bases. The CDR3 sequence: CASSVASTSGDTDTQYF. CDR3 in DNA: TGTGCCAGCAGCGTAGCTTCAACTAGCGGGGACACAGATACGCAGTATTTT.

The chain uses TRBV4-1 and TRBJ2-1; 11 nucleotides agree with TRBD2. Germline CDR1 MGHRA, CDR2 YSYEKL. CDR3 size: 16 residues. With 3 bases clipped from V and 2 bases from J, the junction kept 3 bases outside the gene matches. CDR3 DNA sequence: TGCGCCAGCAGCCATAGGACTAGCGGGCCCTACAATGAGCAGTTCTTC. As protein: CASSHRTSGPYNEQFF.

Concerning this clone: Other DNA sequences in this specimen translate into the identical CDR3. This chain uses TRBV27 with TRBJ2-3, with a possible D match to TRBD1 (5 bases). The CDR3 loop spans 14 amino acids. The V gene's germline CDR1 is MNHEY and CDR2 SMNVEV (reference sequence). The germline V and J ends were trimmed by 3 bases and 1 base, with 8 bases remaining between them. The CDR3 DNA reads as TGTGCCAGCAGTTTTGGCAGGGGCACAGATACGCAGTATTTT. This sequence encodes CASSFGRGTDTQYF.

The chain is built from TRBV10-3 and TRBJ2-1; TRBD1 agrees at 10 bases. Germline assignment: CDR1 ENHRY and CDR2 SYGVKD. CDR3 length equals 15 residues. J lost 3 bases, V lost 6 bases, and 5 bases had no gene match. The CDR3, as DNA: TGTGCCATCAGAAGACAGGGGGCAGGCTACAATGAGCAGTTCTTC. This codes for CAIRRQGAGYNEQFF.

The chain combines TRBV27 with TRBJ2-3; no clear D gene. The V gene lost 0 bases and the J gene lost 4 bases, with 14 bases spanning the gap. The CDR3 spans 16 residues. Germline values: CDR1 MNHEY, CDR2 SMNVEV (reference sequence). The CDR3 DNA sequence: TGTGCCAGCAGTTTATCAGAAGCCTTCGGACCAGATACGCAGTATTTT. Protein product: CASSLSEAFGPDTQYF.

The genes are TRBV27 and TRBJ2-1, with 8 bases identical to TRBD1. Germline V lookup: CDR1 MNHEY, CDR2 SMNVEV (reference sequence). The CDR3 has 15 residues. V shed 5 bases and J 3 bases; nucleotides not matched to a gene: 6. CDR3 nucleotides: TGTGCCAGCAGTGAGGACAGGGTACGCTACAATGAGCAGTTCTTC. This encodes CASSEDRVRYNEQFF.

The V call is TRBV27, the J call TRBJ1-4; the match to TRBD1 covers 10 bases. The germline V gene has CDR1 MNHEY and CDR2 SMNVEV (reference sequence). V gave up 3 bases and J gave up 7 bases; unmatched junction bases: 11. This CDR3 contains 17 residues. CDR3 DNA sequence: TGTGCCAGCAGTTTGGCGTTAGATGGGACAGGGGTTGAAAAACTGTTTTTT. This translates into CASSLALDGTGVEKLFF.

The chain couples TRBV30 to TRBJ2-7; no firm D call. Per the germline V gene, CDR1 is GTSNPN and CDR2 is SVGIG (reference sequence). Trimming left V 1 base short and J 0 bases short, with 7 bases between. The CDR3 spans 13 residues. Here the CDR3 reads CAWSEGYSYEQYF. CDR3 in DNA: TGTGCCTGGAGTGAGGGATACTCCTACGAGCAGTACTTC.

This clone was found a few times. The J gene is TRBJ2-2, the V gene TRBV30, with no clear D. V gave up 2 bases and J gave up 4 bases, with 5 bases separating them. CDR3 size: 12 residues. Looked up from germline, CDR1 is GTSNPN and CDR2 is SVGIG (reference sequence). The CDR3 loop reads CAWSTLTGELFF. CDR3 nucleotide sequence: TGTGCCTGGAGTACCCTCACCGGGGAGCTGTTTTTT. The complete variable domain, with remaining parts taken from reference TRBV30 and TRBJ2-2, reads SQTIHQWPATLVQPVGSPLSLECTVEGTSNPNLYWYRQAAGRGLQLLFYSVGIGQISSEVPQNLSASRPQDRQFILSSKKLLLSDSGFYLCAWSTLTGELFFGEGSRLTVL.

CDR3 bases: TGTGCCAGTAGTATGGGGCAGGGGGCCGGCGAGCAGTACTTC. Its protein product is CASSMGQGAGEQYF. The J gene is TRBJ2-7, the V gene TRBV19; TRBD1 matches 8 bases. V lost 3 bases to trimming and J lost 6 bases; unmatched junction nucleotides: 7. The CDR3 consists of 14 residues. Germline loops: CDR1 LNHDA, CDR2 SQIVND (reference sequence).

As concerns this clone: A junction boundary mismatches the germline segment, possibly from a read error. The chain links TRBV2 to TRBJ2-7, with D possibly TRBD2 on 5 matching bases. Germline V lookup: CDR1 SNHLY, CDR2 FYNNEI. The CDR3 has 13 residues. Here the CDR3 reads CASRHSGSHEQYF. As DNA, the CDR3 is TGTGCCAGCAGGCACAGCGGCTCCCACGAGCAGTACTTC.